The 24 T cell receptor beta chains in this list originate from one sample, sequenced in a study of T cell changes during pregnancy in multiple sclerosis. Produced via immunoSEQ multiplex PCR; TCRdb's table is partial and in-frame only. The table lists just under 65,000 clones, roughly 92% of them singletons. Sequenced material: CD8+ T cells from peripheral blood mononuclear cells, taken in the second trimester of pregnancy. These receptors were obtained from a female donor with multiple sclerosis, enrolled in a pregnancy study.

This sequence joins TRBV2 and TRBJ1-5; possible D gene TRBD1, 6 bases. Germline values: CDR1 SNHLY, CDR2 FYNNEI. The CDR3 sequence is 13 residues long. Between the trimmed V and J ends, which lost 7 bases and 3 bases, there was a span of 10 bases. The CDR3 DNA reads as TGTGCCAGCACAAGGACAGTCAATCAGCCCCAGCATTTT. Its protein is CASTRTVNQPQHF.

V gene TRBV10-3 combines with J gene TRBJ1-2, with D possibly being TRBD1 (6 bases). The V gene lost 4 bases and the J gene lost 2 bases, with 11 bases spanning the gap. This CDR3 has 14 residues. CDR1 and CDR2 from the germline V gene are ENHRY and SYGVKD. DNA for the CDR3: TGTGCCATCAGTGGGGGACACGGAAACTATGGCTACACCTTC. Translation: CAISGGHGNYGYTF.

V usage is TRBV4-1 and J usage is TRBJ2-7; no clear D. The CDR3 runs 17 residues. Germline CDR1 reads MGHRA; CDR2 reads YSYEKL. The ends were cut back, 0 bases at V and 4 bases at J, with 19 bases in the middle. The chain's CDR3 is CASSQEISLGFEYEQYF. CDR3 nucleotide sequence: TGCGCCAGCAGCCAAGAAATTAGTCTCGGGTTTGAGTACGAGCAGTACTTC.

V usage is TRBV27 and J usage is TRBJ2-7; 7 nucleotides align to TRBD1. V lost 5 bases, J lost 5 bases, and 3 bases stayed unmatched. The CDR3 covers 12 residues. Per the germline V gene, CDR1 is MNHEY and CDR2 is SMNVEV (reference sequence). CDR3 protein: CASSETGNEQYF. CDR3 coding DNA: TGTGCCAGCAGTGAGACAGGGAACGAGCAGTACTTC.

The gene calls are TRBV19 and TRBJ1-1, with D perhaps TRBD1 (6 bases). The germline V gene encodes CDR1 LNHDA and CDR2 SQIVND (reference sequence). The CDR3 loop spans 13 amino acids. The V and J ends lost 9 bases and 1 base respectively, with 12 bases between them. In DNA form, the CDR3 reads TGTGCCAGCTCAGGGACACCGAACACTGAAGCTTTCTTT. Its translation: CASSGTPNTEAFF.

This sequence joins TRBV4-1 and TRBJ1-2; D not certain. Trimming shortened V by 1 base and J by 2 bases, and 14 bases separated the two germline ends. The CDR3 runs 16 residues. CDR1 is MGHRA, CDR2 YSYEKL, per germline. CDR3 region: CASSQVTGIGNYGYTF. The CDR3 DNA reads TGCGCCAGCAGCCAAGTTACGGGGATTGGGAACTATGGCTACACCTTC.

This chain connects TRBV5-1 to TRBJ2-7, with 15 bases lining up with TRBD2. The CDR3 sequence is 17 residues long. Unmatched junction bases numbered 9, after V lost 4 bases and J lost 4 bases. Germline loops: CDR1 SGHRS, CDR2 YFSETQ. The CDR3 reads CASSPGLAGGAQYEQYF. CDR3 nucleotides: TGCGCCAGCAGCCCGGGACTAGCGGGAGGCGCCCAATACGAGCAGTACTTC.

To note about this clone: Because the CDR3's place on the DNA is in doubt, the DNA is left out and the CDR3 is given as listed by TCRdb. The chain is built from TRBV6-4 and TRBJ2-2; no DNA check was done on the table's D call, TRBD1. CDR1 MRHNA and CDR2 SNTAGT come from the germline V gene. Counting both end residues, the CDR3 totals 16 amino acids. CDR3 in amino acids: CARGGSTGVRFGELFF.

This clone was counted a single time. The chain employs TRBV27 and TRBJ1-1; 7 nucleotides line up with TRBD1. Germline V gene lookup returns CDR1 MNHEY and CDR2 SMNVEV (reference sequence). V lost 6 bases and J lost 1; bases outside the gene matches: 8. The CDR3 totals 15 residues. This CDR3 reads CASSWVGGENTEAFF. Written as DNA, the CDR3 is TGTGCCAGCAGCTGGGTAGGGGGCGAGAACACTGAAGCTTTCTTT.

This clone is termed medium-sized (0.01 to 0.1%). The chain has TRBV27 and TRBJ2-1, with D unresolved. CDR3 size: 15 residues. V dropped 5 bases and J dropped 3 bases, with 14 bases sitting between them. The V gene's germline CDR1 is MNHEY and CDR2 SMNVEV (reference sequence). This chain's CDR3 is CASSLRLGGYNEQFF. The CDR3 DNA reads as TGTGCCAGCAGTCTTCGACTCGGTGGCTACAATGAGCAGTTCTTC.

This clone was detected only once. The chain combines TRBV2 with TRBJ1-2; D gene uncertain. Germline V lookup: CDR1 SNHLY, CDR2 FYNNEI. The CDR3 extends over 14 amino acids. With 5 bases removed from V and 5 bases from J, the gap between germline ends came to 15 bases. CDR3 amino acids: CASSSLKGAYGYTF. CDR3 sequence (DNA): TGTGCCAGCAGTTCTCTAAAGGGAGCGTATGGCTACACCTTC.

The chain has TRBV13 and TRBJ2-7; 7 bases agree with TRBD1. This CDR3 has 15 amino acids. Losses at the gene ends were 0 bases for V and 3 bases for J; bases not matched to a gene: 5. CDR1 and CDR2 from the germline V gene are PRHDT and FYEKMQ (reference sequence). CDR3 residues: CASSLGQGKIYEQYF. In nucleotides, the CDR3 is TGTGCCAGCAGCTTAGGACAGGGGAAGATCTACGAGCAGTACTTC. Combining the CDR3 with reference TRBV13 and TRBJ2-7 gives the whole variable domain AAGVIQSPRHLIKEKRETATLKCYPIPRHDTVYWYQQGPGQDPQFLISFYEKMQSDKGSIPDRFSAQQFSDYHSELNMSSLELGDSALYFCASSLGQGKIYEQYFGPGTRLTVT.

The chain joins TRBV7-2 to TRBJ1-1, with D perhaps TRBD1 (6 bases). The CDR3 has 16 residues. V was shortened by 4 bases and J by 1 base, with 16 bases between the two germline ends. In germline, CDR1 is SGHTA, CDR2 FQGNSA. This CDR3 reads CASSSYNRAWNTEAFF. The CDR3 DNA is TGTGCCAGCAGCTCATACAACAGGGCCTGGAACACTGAAGCTTTCTTT.

The V call is TRBV9, the J call TRBJ2-7, with unresolved D. The V gene's germline CDR1 is SGDLS and CDR2 YYNGEE. The CDR3 runs to 14 residues. The V and J ends lost 4 bases and 1 base respectively, with 12 bases between them. Here the CDR3 reads CASSLRPNSYEQYF. The DNA for the CDR3 is TGTGCCAGCAGCCTGAGGCCCAATTCCTACGAGCAGTACTTC.

The chain uses TRBV19 and TRBJ1-2, with a possible D match to TRBD1 (6 bases). This CDR3 spans 15 amino acids. V was clipped by 3 bases and J by 3 bases, with 14 bases between them. Germline CDR1 and CDR2: LNHDA and SQIVND (reference sequence). The DNA of the CDR3 is TGTGCCAGTAGTATCCGACAGGCCAGGGACTATGGCTACACCTTC. Translation gives CASSIRQARDYGYTF.

This chain connects TRBV10-1 to TRBJ2-1; weak D call: TRBD2 (6 bases). This CDR3 has 13 residues. V was cut by 5 bases and J by 6 bases, with 11 bases left in between. Germline lookup yields CDR1 WNHNN and CDR2 SYGVQD (reference sequence). CDR3: CASSRTSRNEQFF. The CDR3, as DNA: TGCGCCAGCAGTCGCACTAGCCGCAATGAGCAGTTCTTC.

This sequence joins TRBV5-6 and TRBJ1-2; the match to TRBD1 covers 8 bases. This CDR3 spans 13 amino acids. From germline, CDR1 is SGHDT and CDR2 YYEEEE. J lost 2 bases, V lost 7 bases, and 4 bases had no gene match. CDR3 region: CASDTGGNYGYTF. For the CDR3, the DNA is TGTGCCAGCGACACAGGGGGGAACTATGGCTACACCTTC.

This sequence joins TRBV5-4 and TRBJ2-3; possibly TRBD2 for D (6 bases). CDR1 SGHNT and CDR2 YYREEE come from the germline V gene (reference sequence). The CDR3 totals 16 residues. Trimming removed 0 bases from V and 2 bases from J, with 13 bases in between. The CDR3 region is CASSLVASEITDTQYF. Here the CDR3 DNA reads TGTGCCAGCAGCTTGGTAGCTAGCGAGATCACAGATACGCAGTATTTT. Full variable domain (outside the CDR3, taken from reference TRBV5-4 and TRBJ2-3): ETGVTQSPTHLIKTRGQQVTLRCSSQSGHNTVSWYQQALGQGPQFIFQYYREEENGRGNFPPRFSGLQFPNYSSELNVNALELDDSALYLCASSLVASEITDTQYFGPGTRLTVL.

The V gene is TRBV9, the J gene TRBJ2-3; 7 bases line up with TRBD2. The V and J ends lost 4 bases and 0 bases, in that order; junction bases with no gene match: 5. The CDR3 covers 15 residues. The germline V gene has CDR1 SGDLS and CDR2 YYNGEE. CDR3 protein: CASSPGRTSTDTQYF. The DNA for the CDR3 is TGTGCCAGCAGCCCCGGGAGGACTAGCACAGATACGCAGTATTTT.

The V gene is TRBV9, the J gene TRBJ1-4; D unclear. The germline CDR1 and CDR2 sequences are SGDLS and YYNGEE. The CDR3 runs to 15 residues. V dropped 2 bases and J dropped 2 bases, with 10 bases sitting between them. The CDR3 coding sequence is TGTGCCAGCAGCGTCGGGAGGACTACTAATGAAAAACTGTTTTTT. Protein: CASSVGRTTNEKLFF.

This chain connects TRBV5-4 to TRBJ1-2; TRBD1 agrees at 7 bases. The CDR3 runs 13 residues. Germline loops: CDR1 SGHNT, CDR2 YYREEE (reference sequence). J lost 2 bases, V lost 4 bases, and 2 bases had no gene match. CDR3 loop: CASSETGNYGYTF. Here the CDR3 DNA reads TGTGCCAGCAGCGAGACAGGGAACTATGGCTACACCTTC.

The genes are TRBV28 and TRBJ2-7; TRBD2 is a possible D gene (6 bases). CDR1 MDHEN and CDR2 SYDVKM come from the germline V gene. The ends were cut back, 11 bases at V and 0 bases at J, with 14 bases in the middle. This CDR3 is built from 13 residues. The CDR3 here is CAVLAPYSYEQYF. The CDR3 DNA follows: TGTGCCGTCCTAGCGCCTTACTCCTACGAGCAGTACTTC.

The chain recombines TRBV7-9 with TRBJ2-5, with D possibly being TRBD1 (5 bases). The CDR3 totals 14 residues. V dropped 3 bases and J dropped 3 bases, with 11 bases sitting between them. Germline loops: CDR1 SEHNR, CDR2 FQNEAQ (reference sequence). In DNA, the CDR3 is TGTGCCAGCAGCTTCAAGGGGCTCAAAGAGACCCAGTACTTC. Protein sequence: CASSFKGLKETQYF.

The chain links TRBV12-5 to TRBJ2-1, with D possibly TRBD2 on 5 matching bases. The CDR3 has 15 residues. CDR1 and CDR2 (germline): LGHNT, FRNRAP. V was clipped by 5 bases and J by 0 bases, with 11 bases between them. CDR3 sequence (DNA): TGTGCTAGTGGTCCCACGGGAAGCTCCTACAATGAGCAGTTCTTC. It encodes CASGPTGSSYNEQFF. The entire variable domain, with the rest obtained from reference TRBV12-5 and TRBJ2-1, is as follows: DARVTQTPRHKVTEMGQEVTMRCQPILGHNTVFWYRQTMMQGLELLAYFRNRAPLDDSGMPKDRFSAEMPDATLATLKIQPSEPRDSAVYFCASGPTGSSYNEQFFGPGTRLTVL.